The present entry profiles one T cell receptor beta chain with its context. No antigen is known for it. TCRdb reprocessed the 5' RACE reads with MiXCR, giving one entry per CDR3 protein. The data show about 540,000 distinct CDR3 sequences, roughly 13% seen once. The CDR3 runs to 16 residues. Germline CDR1 reads DFQATT; CDR2 reads SNEGSKA (reference sequence). V gave up 3 bases and J gave up 4 bases; unmatched junction bases: 9. This entry comes from a study of CD8 T cells in ankylosing spondylitis. Overall study results and limits: Clones linked to the disease showed a CD8+ phenotype. They occurred at relatively low frequencies in peripheral blood. What appeared characteristic of ankylosing spondylitis blood was a TCR beta motif of fewer than ten highly homologous variants.

The genes are TRBV20-1 and TRBJ2-1, with 10 bases identical to TRBD2. This receptor was obtained from a male donor with ankylosing spondylitis. Input material: blood, either unsorted or a sorted T cell fraction (not recorded which). The CDR3 DNA reads TGCAGTGCTAGGATAACGGGACTAGCGAGATACAATGAGCAGTTCTTC. Translation gives CSARITGLARYNEQFF.